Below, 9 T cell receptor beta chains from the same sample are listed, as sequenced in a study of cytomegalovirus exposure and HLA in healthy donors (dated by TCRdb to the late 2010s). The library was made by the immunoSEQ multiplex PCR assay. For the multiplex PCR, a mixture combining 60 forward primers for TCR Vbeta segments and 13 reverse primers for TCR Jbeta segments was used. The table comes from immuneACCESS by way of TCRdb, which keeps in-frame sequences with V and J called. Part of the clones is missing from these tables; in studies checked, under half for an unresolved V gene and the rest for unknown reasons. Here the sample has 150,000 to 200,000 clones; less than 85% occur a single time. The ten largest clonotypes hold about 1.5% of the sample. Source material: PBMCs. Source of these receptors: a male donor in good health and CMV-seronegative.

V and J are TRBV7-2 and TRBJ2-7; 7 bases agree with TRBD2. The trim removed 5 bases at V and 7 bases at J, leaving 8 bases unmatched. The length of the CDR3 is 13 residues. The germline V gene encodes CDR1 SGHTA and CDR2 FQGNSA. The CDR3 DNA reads TGTGCCAGCAGCCTCACTAGCGTTGGGGAGCAGTACTTC. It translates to CASSLTSVGEQYF.

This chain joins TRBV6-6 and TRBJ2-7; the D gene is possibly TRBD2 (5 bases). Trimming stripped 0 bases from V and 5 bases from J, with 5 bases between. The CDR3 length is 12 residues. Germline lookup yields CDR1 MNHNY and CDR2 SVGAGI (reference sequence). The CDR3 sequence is CASSYSGDEQYF. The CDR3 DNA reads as TGTGCCAGCAGTTACTCCGGGGACGAGCAGTACTTC.

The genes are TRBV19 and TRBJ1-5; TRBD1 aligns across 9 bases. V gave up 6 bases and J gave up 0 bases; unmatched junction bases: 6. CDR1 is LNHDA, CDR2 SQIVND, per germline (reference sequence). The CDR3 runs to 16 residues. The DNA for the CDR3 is TGTGCCAGTAGAAAAGGACAGGGGAGTAGCAATCAGCCCCAGCATTTT. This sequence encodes CASRKGQGSSNQPQHF.

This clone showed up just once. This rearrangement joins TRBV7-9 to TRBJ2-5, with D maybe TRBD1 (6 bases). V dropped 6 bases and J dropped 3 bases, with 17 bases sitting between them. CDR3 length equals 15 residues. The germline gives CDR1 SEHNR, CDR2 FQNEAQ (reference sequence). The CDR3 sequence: CASRRSGHYEETQYF. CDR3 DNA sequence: TGTGCCAGCAGACGCTCGGGACACTACGAAGAGACCCAGTACTTC.

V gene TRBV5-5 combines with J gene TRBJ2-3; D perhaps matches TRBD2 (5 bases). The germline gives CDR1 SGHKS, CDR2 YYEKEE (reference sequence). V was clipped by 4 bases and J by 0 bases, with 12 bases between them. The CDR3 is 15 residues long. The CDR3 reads CASSPWETSTDTQYF. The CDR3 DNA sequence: TGTGCCAGCAGCCCCTGGGAGACTAGCACAGATACGCAGTATTTT. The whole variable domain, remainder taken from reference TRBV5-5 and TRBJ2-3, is DAGVTQSPTHLIKTRGQQVTLRCSPISGHKSVSWYQQVLGQGPQFIFQYYEKEERGRGNFPDRFSARQFPNYSSELNVNALLLGDSALYLCASSPWETSTDTQYFGPGTRLTVL.

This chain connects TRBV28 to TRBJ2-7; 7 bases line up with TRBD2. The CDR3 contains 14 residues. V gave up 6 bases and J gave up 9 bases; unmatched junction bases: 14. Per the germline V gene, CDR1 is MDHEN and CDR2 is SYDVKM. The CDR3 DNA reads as TGTGCCAGCAGCCGGGGCGTAACTAGCGTGCGGCAGTACTTC. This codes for CASSRGVTSVRQYF.

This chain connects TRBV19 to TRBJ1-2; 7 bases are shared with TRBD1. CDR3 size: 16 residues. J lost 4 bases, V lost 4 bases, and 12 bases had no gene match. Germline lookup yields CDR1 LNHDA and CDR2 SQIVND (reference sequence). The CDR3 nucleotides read TGTGCCAGTAGTAACACAAGAGACAGGGCGTCCTATGGCTACACCTTC. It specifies CASSNTRDRASYGYTF.

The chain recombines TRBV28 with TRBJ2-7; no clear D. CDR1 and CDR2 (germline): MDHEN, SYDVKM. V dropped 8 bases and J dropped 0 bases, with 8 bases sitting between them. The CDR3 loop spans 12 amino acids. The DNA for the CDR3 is TGTGCCAGCGACGCGGACTCCTACGAGCAGTACTTC. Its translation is CASDADSYEQYF.

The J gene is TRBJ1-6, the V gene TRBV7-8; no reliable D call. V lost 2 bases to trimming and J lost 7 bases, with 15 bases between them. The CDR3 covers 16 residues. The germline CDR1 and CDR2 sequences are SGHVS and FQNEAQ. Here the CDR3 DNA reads TGTGCCAGCAGCTTAATATCCGTGGCAGTAAATTCACCCCTCCACTTT. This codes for CASSLISVAVNSPLHF.